This TCR beta chain stems from a study of identical twins. The V end was cut by 6 bases, the J end by 1 base, with 3 bases between. The germline V gene encodes CDR1 MGHDK and CDR2 SYGVNS. CDR3 length equals 12 residues. Study-level findings and limits: High-abundance cord blood beta clonotypes had fewer insertions; memory repertoires showed none. Donors were not followed over many years; analysis was cross-sectional. Sharing of beta out-of-frame sequences by twins showed a weaker excess.

On this clonotype itself: Its antigen remains unknown.

The cDNA had a unique molecular identifier and a template-switch universal primer site. TCRdb called the 5' RACE reads again in MiXCR, with one record for every CDR3 protein. Of some 1,700,000 distinct CDR3 sequences in the sample, around 33% are singletons; the top ten hold less than 0.35%. The receptor was derived from a newborn girl in good health. The sequenced sample was cord blood. The chain carries TRBV25-1 and TRBJ1-4; D gene uncertain. The CDR3 DNA follows: TGTGCCAGCAGGGGAACTAATGAAAAACTGTTTTTT. Its translation is CASRGTNEKLFF.